This T cell receptor (beta chain) was sequenced in a study of response to subunit inactivated influenza vaccine. TCRdb fed the RT-PCR reads into MiXCR, producing one record per CDR3 protein. In the table there are 800,000 or so distinct CDR3 sequences, around 20% of which are singletons. Study-wide points: Few additional T cells are recruited per seasonal influenza vaccination, authors suggested.

This clonotype showed up just a few times. What it binds is unknown. This material consisted of PBMCs from blood, taken 4 to 6 days after vaccination. The receptor was isolated from a man aged 50 or older who received an inactivated influenza vaccine.

The CDR3 sequence is CASSLRGASDEKLFF. CDR3 in DNA: TGTGCCAGCAGTTTACGAGGCGCCTCTGATGAAAAACTGTTTTTT. The V gene is TRBV28, the J gene TRBJ1-4, with D unresolved. Germline V CDR1 and CDR2: MDHEN, SYDVKM. V lost 2 bases, J lost 6 bases, and 13 bases lay in between. The length of the CDR3 is 15 residues.